This paragraph covers one TCR beta chain sequence. The sample comes from a study of blood T cell repertoires in COVID-19. Looked up from germline, CDR1 is MDHEN and CDR2 is SYDVKM. The V end was cut by 3 bases, the J end by 5 bases, with 10 bases between. This CDR3 has 13 amino acids. In the authors' workflow: Counts of nucleated cells, estimated from reference gene primer amplification, were obtained. Profiled with immunoSEQ multiplex PCR; TCRdb holds only in-frame clones, not every one. Clone size and V and J calls were adopted from that table, with D and trimming inferred from the DNA. The sample holds around 150,000 clones, roughly 80% seen once.

The V and J genes are TRBV28 and TRBJ1-2; no reliable D call. Sequencing used peripheral blood. The TCR was taken from an elderly woman with acute or convalescent COVID-19. The CDR3 sequence is CASSFHLGYGYTF. The CDR3 DNA reads TGTGCCAGCAGTTTTCATCTAGGTTATGGCTACACCTTC.